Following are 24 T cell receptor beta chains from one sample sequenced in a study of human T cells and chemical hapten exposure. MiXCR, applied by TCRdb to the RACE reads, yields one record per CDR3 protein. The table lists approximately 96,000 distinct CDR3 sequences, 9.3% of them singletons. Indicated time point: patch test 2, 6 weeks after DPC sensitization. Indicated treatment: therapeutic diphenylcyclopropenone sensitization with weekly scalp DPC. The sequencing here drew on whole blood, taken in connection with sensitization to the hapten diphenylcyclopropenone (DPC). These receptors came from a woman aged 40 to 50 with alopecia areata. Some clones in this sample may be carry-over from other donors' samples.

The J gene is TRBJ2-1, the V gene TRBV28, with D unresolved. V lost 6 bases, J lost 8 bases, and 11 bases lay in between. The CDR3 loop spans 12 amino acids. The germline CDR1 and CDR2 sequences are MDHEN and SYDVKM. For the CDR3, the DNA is TGTGCCAGCAGCGGACGAGTAGATGAGCAGTTCTTC. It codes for CASSGRVDEQFF.

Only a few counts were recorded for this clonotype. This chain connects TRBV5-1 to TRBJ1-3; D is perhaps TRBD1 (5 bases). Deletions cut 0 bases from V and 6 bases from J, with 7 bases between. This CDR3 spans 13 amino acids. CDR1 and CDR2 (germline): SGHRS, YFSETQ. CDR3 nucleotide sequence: TGCGCCAGCAGCTTGGGACAGCTAAACACCATATATTTT. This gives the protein CASSLGQLNTIYF.

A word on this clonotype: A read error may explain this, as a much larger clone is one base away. The CDR3 coding sequence is TGTGCCAGCAGCTTAGGGGGTGAGGATACGCAGCATTTT. It specifies CASSLGGEDTQHF. The chain couples TRBV7-2 to TRBJ2-3; D unresolved. The J call is uncertain, as TRBJ1-5 better fits the DNA end. CDR1 is SGHTA, CDR2 FQGNSA, per germline. This CDR3 is 13 amino acids long.

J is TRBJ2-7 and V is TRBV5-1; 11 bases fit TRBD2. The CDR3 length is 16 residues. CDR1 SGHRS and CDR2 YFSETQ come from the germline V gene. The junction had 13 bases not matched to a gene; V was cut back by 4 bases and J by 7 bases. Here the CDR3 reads CASSPEAASGRLEQYF. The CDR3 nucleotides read TGCGCCAGCAGCCCGGAAGCGGCTAGCGGGAGGTTGGAGCAGTACTTC.

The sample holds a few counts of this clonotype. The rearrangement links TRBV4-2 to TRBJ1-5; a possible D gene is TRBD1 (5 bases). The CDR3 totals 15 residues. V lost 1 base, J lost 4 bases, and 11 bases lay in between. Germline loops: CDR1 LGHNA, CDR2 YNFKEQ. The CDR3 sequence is CASSQAVGGNQPQHF. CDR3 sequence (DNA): TGTGCCAGCAGCCAAGCAGTGGGGGGGAATCAGCCCCAGCATTTT.

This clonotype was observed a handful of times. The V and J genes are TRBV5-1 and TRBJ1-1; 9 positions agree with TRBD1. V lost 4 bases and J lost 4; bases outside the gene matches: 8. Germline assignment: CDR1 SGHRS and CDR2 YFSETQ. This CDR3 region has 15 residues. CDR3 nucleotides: TGCGCCAGCAGCGTGCCACAGGGGGCAAGCACTGAAGCTTTCTTT. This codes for CASSVPQGASTEAFF.

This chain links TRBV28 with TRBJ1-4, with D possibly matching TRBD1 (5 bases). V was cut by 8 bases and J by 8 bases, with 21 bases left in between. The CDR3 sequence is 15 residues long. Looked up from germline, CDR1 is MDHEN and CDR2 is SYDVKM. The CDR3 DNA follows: TGTGCCAGCCTCCAACCGAGCCATGCAGGGGAAAAACTGTTTTTT. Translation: CASLQPSHAGEKLFF.

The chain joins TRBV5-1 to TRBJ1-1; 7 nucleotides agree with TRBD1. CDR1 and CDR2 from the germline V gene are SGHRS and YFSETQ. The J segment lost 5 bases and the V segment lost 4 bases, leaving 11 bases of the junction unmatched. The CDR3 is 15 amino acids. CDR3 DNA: TGCGCCAGCAGCGTGGGGACAGCTAAGGGGACTGAAGCTTTCTTT. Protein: CASSVGTAKGTEAFF.

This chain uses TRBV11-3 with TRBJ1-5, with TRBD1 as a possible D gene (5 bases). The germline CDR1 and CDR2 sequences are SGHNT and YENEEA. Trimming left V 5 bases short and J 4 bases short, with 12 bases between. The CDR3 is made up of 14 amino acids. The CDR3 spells CASSMGLMNQPQHF. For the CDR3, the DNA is TGTGCCAGCAGCATGGGACTGATGAATCAGCCCCAGCATTTT.

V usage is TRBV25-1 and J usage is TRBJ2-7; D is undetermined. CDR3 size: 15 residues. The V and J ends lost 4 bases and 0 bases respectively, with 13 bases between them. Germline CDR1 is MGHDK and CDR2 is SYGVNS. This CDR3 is CASSVGRASSYEQYF. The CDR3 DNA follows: TGTGCCAGCAGTGTCGGACGGGCTAGCTCCTACGAGCAGTACTTC.

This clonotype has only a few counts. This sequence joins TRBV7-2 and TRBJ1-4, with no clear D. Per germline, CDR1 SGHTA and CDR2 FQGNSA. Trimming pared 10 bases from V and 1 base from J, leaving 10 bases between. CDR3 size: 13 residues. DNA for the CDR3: TGTGCCATCTCTGGGGTAACTAATGAAAAACTGTTTTTT. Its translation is CAISGVTNEKLFF.

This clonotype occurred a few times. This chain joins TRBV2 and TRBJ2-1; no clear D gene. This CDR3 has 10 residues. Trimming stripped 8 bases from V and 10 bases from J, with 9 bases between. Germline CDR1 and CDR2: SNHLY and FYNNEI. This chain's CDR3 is CASGREEQFF. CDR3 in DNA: TGTGCCAGCGGGCGCGAAGAGCAGTTCTTC.

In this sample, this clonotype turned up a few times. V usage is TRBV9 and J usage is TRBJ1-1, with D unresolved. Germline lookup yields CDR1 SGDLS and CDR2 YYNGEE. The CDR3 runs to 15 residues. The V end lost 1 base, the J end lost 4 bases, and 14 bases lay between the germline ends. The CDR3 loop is CASSVLGGLGTEAFF. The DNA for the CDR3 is TGTGCCAGCAGCGTATTAGGAGGGCTGGGCACTGAAGCTTTCTTT. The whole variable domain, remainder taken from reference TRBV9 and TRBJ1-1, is DSGVTQTPKHLITATGQRVTLRCSPRSGDLSVYWYQQSLDQGLQFLIQYYNGEERAKGNILERFSAQQFPDLHSELNLSSLELGDSALYFCASSVLGGLGTEAFFGQGTRLTVV.

CDR3 region: CASSQWTGSEAFF. Here the CDR3 DNA reads TGCGCCAGCAGCCAATGGACCGGGTCTGAAGCTTTCTTT. The chain employs TRBV4-3 and TRBJ1-1; no reliable D call. Germline CDR1 LGHNA, CDR2 YSLEER. Trimming stripped 2 bases from V and 6 bases from J, with 10 bases between. This CDR3 is built from 13 residues.

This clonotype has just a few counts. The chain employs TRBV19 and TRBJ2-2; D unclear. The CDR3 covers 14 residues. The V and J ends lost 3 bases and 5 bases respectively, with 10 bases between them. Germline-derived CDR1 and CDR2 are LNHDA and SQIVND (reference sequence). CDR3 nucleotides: TGTGCCAGTAGTATCCCTCCGAGAACCGGGGAGCTGTTTTTT. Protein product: CASSIPPRTGELFF.

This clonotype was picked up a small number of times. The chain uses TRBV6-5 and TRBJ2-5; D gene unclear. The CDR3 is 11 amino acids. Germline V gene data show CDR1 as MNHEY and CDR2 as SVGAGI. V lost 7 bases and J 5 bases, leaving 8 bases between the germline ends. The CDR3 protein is CASNDAETQYF. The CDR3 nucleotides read TGTGCCAGCAACGACGCGGAGACCCAGTACTTC.

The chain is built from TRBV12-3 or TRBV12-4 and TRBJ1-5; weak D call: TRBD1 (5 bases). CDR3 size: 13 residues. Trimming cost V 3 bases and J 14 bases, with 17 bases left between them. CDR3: CASSFSLGASEHF. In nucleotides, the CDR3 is TGTGCCAGCAGTTTTTCTCTTGGGGCCTCAGAGCATTTT.

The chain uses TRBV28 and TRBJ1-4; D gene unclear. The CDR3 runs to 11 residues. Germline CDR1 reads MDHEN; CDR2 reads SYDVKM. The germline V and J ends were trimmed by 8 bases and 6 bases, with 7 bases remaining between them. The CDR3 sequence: CASQQYEKLFF. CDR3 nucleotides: TGTGCCAGCCAGCAATATGAAAAACTGTTTTTT. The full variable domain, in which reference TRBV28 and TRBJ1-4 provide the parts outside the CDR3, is DVKVTQSSRYLVKRTGEKVFLECVQDMDHENMFWYRQDPGLGLRLIYFSYDVKMKEKGDIPEGYSVSREKKERFSLILESASTNQTSMYLCASQQYEKLFFGSGTQLSVL.

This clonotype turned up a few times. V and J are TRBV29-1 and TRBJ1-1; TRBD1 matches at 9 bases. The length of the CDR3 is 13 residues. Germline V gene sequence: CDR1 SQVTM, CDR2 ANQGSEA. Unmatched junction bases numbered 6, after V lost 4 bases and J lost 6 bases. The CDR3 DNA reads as TGCAGCGTTGTAAGGGACAGGGAGTCTGAAGCTTTCTTT. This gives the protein CSVVRDRESEAFF.

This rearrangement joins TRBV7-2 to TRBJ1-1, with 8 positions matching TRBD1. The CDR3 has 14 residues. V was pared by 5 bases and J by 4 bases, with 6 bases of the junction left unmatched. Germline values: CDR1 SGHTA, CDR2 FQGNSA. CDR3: CASSADRAATEAFF. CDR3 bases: TGTGCCAGCAGCGCGGACAGGGCGGCCACTGAAGCTTTCTTT.

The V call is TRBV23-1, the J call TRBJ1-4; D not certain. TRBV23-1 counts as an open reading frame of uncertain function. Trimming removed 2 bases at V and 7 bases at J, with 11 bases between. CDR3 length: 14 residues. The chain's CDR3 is CASSQVYTPEKLFF. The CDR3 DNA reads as TGCGCCAGCAGTCAAGTGTACACTCCTGAAAAACTGTTTTTT.

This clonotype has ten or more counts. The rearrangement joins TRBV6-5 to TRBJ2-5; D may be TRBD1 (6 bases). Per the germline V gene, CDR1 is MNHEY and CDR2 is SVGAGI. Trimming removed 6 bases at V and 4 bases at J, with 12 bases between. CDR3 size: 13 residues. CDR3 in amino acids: CASRGNRAETQYF. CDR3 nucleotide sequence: TGTGCCAGCAGGGGCAACAGGGCAGAGACCCAGTACTTC.

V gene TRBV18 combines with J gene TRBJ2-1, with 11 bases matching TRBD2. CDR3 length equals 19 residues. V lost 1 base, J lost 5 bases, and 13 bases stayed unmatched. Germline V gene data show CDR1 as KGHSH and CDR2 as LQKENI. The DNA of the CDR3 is TGTGCCAGCTCACCACTCCGAGTAGCGGGAGGGCCGGACAACAATGAGCAGTTCTTC. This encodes CASSPLRVAGGPDNNEQFF.

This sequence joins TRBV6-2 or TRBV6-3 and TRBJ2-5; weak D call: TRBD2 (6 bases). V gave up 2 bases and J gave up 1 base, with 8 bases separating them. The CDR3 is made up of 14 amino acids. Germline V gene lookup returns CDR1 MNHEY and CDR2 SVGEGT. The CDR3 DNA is TGTGCCAGCAGTTACCTGGGACTCCAAGAGACCCAGTACTTC. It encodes CASSYLGLQETQYF.